The 12 T cell receptor beta chains presented below share a single source sample, sequenced in a study of T cells in Graves' hyperthyroidism and ophthalmopathy. Amplification yielded TCR beta CDR3 regions, with RNA transcripts as the source. Using the HTBI primer set, a first-round RT-PCR was run on the TCR CDR3. TCRdb reprocessed the multiplex PCR reads with MiXCR, giving one entry per CDR3 protein. The table includes approximately 690,000 distinct CDR3 sequences, about 14% detected once. Sequencing input: blood. The source of these receptors is a woman aged 45 to 65 with Graves' ophthalmopathy.

This clonotype was observed a single time. V is TRBV7-8 and J is TRBJ2-3; a weak D match, TRBD2 (6 bases). This CDR3 spans 15 amino acids. Germline-derived CDR1 and CDR2 are SGHVS and FQNEAQ. With 11 bases removed from V and 3 bases from J, the gap between germline ends came to 21 bases. Here the CDR3 reads CAWSLGGPGTDTQYF. In nucleotides, the CDR3 is TGTGCCTGGAGTTTAGGAGGGCCGGGGACAGATACGCAGTATTTT.

This clonotype was counted at least ten times. The chain joins TRBV12-3 or TRBV12-4 to TRBJ2-7; no reliable D call. V was cut by 3 bases and J by 3 bases, with 15 bases left in between. CDR3 length: 15 amino acids. The DNA for the CDR3 is TGTGCCAGCAGTTTTTTCAGGTACTCGGGCTACGAGCAGTACTTC. It codes for CASSFFRYSGYEQYF.

This clonotype was observed many times. The chain combines TRBV27 with TRBJ2-1, with 7 positions matching TRBD2. CDR1 is MNHEY, CDR2 SMNVEV, per germline (reference sequence). The CDR3 length is 14 residues. Germline trimming cut 7 bases from V and 2 bases from J; bases unmatched to any gene: 5. This CDR3 reads CASTQSGTYNEQFF. As DNA, the CDR3 is TGTGCCAGCACCCAAAGCGGGACCTACAATGAGCAGTTCTTC.

This clonotype was observed many times. This sequence joins TRBV28 and TRBJ2-7; perhaps TRBD1 as D (5 bases). The germline V gene encodes CDR1 MDHEN and CDR2 SYDVKM. CDR3 length equals 12 residues. V was pared by 5 bases and J by 5 bases, with 10 bases between. The CDR3 DNA reads TGTGCCAGCAGTCCTACAGGCGACGAGCAGTACTTC. Amino acid sequence: CASSPTGDEQYF.

This clonotype has more than one count but fewer than ten. The CDR3 reads CASSFGLAVTGELFF. The CDR3 DNA is TGCGCCAGCAGCTTCGGACTAGCGGTGACCGGGGAGCTGTTTTTT. The rearrangement uses TRBV4-3 and TRBJ2-2; 10 positions agree with TRBD2. The CDR3 loop spans 15 amino acids. Trimming cost V 5 bases and J 5 bases; bases outside gene matches: 5. CDR1 and CDR2 (germline): LGHNA, YSLEER.

The rearrangement joins TRBV7-9 to TRBJ1-2, with 8 bases lining up with TRBD1. CDR1 and CDR2 (germline): SEHNR, FQNEAQ (reference sequence). The CDR3 consists of 13 residues. V shed 6 bases, J shed 7 bases, and the junction held 7 bases outside the gene matches. CDR3 residues: CASSIPGGTGYTF. In nucleotides, the CDR3 is TGTGCCAGCAGTATTCCAGGGGGCACTGGCTACACCTTC. Using reference TRBV7-9 and TRBJ1-2 for the parts outside the CDR3, the full variable domain is DTGVSQNPRHKITKRGQNVTFRCDPISEHNRLYWYRQTLGQGPEFLTYFQNEAQLEKSRLLSDRFSAERPKGSFSTLEIQRTEQGDSAMYLCASSIPGGTGYTFGSGTRLTVV.

This clonotype was counted only a few times. At one boundary the junction diverges from the germline segment, which might be a read error. The chain uses TRBV29-1 and TRBJ2-7; 7 bases match TRBD2. CDR3 length equals 12 residues. Germline CDR1 reads SQVTM; CDR2 reads ANQGSEA. CDR3 protein: CGVLSGNYEQYF. The CDR3 DNA reads TGCGGCGTTCTGAGCGGGAACTACGAGCAGTACTTC.

The table lists this clonotype with many counts. The V gene is TRBV6-1, the J gene TRBJ2-5, with D perhaps matching TRBD2 (6 bases). The CDR3 spans 14 residues. V gave up 2 bases and J gave up 5 bases, with 12 bases separating them. Germline CDR1 and CDR2: MNHNS and SASEGT. CDR3 sequence: CASSEWGLMETQYF. The CDR3, as DNA: TGTGCCAGCAGTGAATGGGGACTTATGGAGACCCAGTACTTC.

A few counts support this clonotype. This sequence joins TRBV20-1 and TRBJ1-5; 8 bases match TRBD1. This CDR3 is built from 17 residues. Germline V gene lookup returns CDR1 DFQATT and CDR2 SNEGSKA (reference sequence). Trimming took 1 base from V and 6 from J; bases not matched to a gene: 14. CDR3 residues: CSARGTSGTGFFQPQHF. The CDR3 coding sequence is TGCAGTGCTAGAGGCACCTCCGGGACAGGTTTTTTTCAGCCCCAGCATTTT.

This clonotype has ten or more counts. The rearrangement uses TRBV7-9 and TRBJ2-1; 7 bases align to TRBD2. This CDR3 spans 14 amino acids. V lost 0 bases and J lost 8; bases outside the gene matches: 4. Germline values: CDR1 SEHNR, CDR2 FQNEAQ (reference sequence). The CDR3 reads CASSLASGRDEQFF. CDR3 DNA: TGTGCCAGCAGCTTAGCATCGGGGAGGGATGAGCAGTTCTTC.

The V gene is TRBV19, the J gene TRBJ1-1; no clear D. This CDR3 spans 14 amino acids. Trimming stripped 2 bases from V and 3 bases from J, with 10 bases between. The V gene's germline CDR1 is LNHDA and CDR2 SQIVND (reference sequence). The CDR3 sequence: CASSISSGYTEAFF. Written as DNA, the CDR3 is TGTGCCAGTAGTATATCCAGCGGATACACTGAAGCTTTCTTT.

This clonotype showed up just a few times. The rearrangement joins TRBV12-3 or TRBV12-4 to TRBJ2-5; TRBD1 is a possible D gene (5 bases). With 3 bases removed from V and 5 bases from J, the gap between germline ends came to 13 bases. This CDR3 has 14 residues. The CDR3 sequence: CASSFRAGFETQYF. Here the CDR3 DNA reads TGTGCCAGCAGTTTTCGGGCAGGGTTTGAGACCCAGTACTTC.